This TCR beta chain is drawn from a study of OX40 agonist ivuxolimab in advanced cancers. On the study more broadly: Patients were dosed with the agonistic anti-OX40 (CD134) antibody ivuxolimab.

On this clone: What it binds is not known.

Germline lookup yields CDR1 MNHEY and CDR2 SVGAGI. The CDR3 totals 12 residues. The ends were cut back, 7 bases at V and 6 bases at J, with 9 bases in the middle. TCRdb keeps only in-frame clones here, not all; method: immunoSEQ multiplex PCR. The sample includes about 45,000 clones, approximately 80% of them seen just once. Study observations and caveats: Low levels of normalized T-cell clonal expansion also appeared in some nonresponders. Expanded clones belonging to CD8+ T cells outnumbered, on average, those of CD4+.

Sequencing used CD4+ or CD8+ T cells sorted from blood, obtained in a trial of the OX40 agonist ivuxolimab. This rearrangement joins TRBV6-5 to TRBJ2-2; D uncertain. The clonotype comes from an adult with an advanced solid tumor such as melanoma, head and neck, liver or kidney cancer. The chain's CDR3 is CASTPHAGELFF. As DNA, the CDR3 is TGTGCCAGCACCCCTCACGCCGGGGAGCTGTTTTTT.